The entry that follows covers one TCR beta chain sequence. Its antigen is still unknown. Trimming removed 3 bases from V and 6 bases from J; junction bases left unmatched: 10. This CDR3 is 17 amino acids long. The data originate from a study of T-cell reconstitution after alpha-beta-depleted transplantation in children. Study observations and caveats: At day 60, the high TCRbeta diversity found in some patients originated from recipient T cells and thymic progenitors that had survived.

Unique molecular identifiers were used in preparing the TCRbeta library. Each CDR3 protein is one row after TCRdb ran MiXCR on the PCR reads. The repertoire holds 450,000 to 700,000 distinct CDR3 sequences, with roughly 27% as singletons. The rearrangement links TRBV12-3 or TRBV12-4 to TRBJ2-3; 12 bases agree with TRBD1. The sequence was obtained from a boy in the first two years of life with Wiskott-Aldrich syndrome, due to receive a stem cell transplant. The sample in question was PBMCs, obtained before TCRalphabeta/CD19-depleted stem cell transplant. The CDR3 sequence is CASSFDPGQGATDTQYF. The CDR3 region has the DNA TGTGCCAGCAGTTTCGATCCGGGACAGGGGGCAACCGATACGCAGTATTTT.